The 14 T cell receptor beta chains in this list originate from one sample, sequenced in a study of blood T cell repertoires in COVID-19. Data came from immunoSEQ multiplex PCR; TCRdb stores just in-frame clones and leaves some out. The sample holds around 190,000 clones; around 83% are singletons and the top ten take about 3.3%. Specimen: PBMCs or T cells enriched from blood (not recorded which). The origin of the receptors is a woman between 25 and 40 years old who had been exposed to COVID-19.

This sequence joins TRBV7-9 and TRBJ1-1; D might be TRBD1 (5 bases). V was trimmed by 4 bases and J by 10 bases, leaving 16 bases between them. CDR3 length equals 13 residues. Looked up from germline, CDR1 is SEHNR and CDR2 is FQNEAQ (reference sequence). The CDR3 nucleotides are TGTGCCAGCAGCTCCCAGGAGCGTCAGGGAGCTTTCTTT. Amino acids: CASSSQERQGAFF.

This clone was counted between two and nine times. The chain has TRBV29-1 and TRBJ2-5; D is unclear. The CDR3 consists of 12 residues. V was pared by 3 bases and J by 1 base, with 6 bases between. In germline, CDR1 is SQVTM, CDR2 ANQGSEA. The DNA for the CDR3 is TGCAGCGTTGACCCCGGCCAAGAGACCCAGTACTTC. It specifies CSVDPGQETQYF.

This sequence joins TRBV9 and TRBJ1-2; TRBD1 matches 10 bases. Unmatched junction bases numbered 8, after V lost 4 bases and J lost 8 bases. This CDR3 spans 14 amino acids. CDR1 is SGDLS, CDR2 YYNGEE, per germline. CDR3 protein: CASSRDRGLEGYTF. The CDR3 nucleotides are TGTGCCAGCAGCCGGGACAGGGGTTTGGAGGGCTACACCTTC. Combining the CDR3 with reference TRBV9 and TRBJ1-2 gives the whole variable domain DSGVTQTPKHLITATGQRVTLRCSPRSGDLSVYWYQQSLDQGLQFLIQYYNGEERAKGNILERFSAQQFPDLHSELNLSSLELGDSALYFCASSRDRGLEGYTFGSGTRLTVV.

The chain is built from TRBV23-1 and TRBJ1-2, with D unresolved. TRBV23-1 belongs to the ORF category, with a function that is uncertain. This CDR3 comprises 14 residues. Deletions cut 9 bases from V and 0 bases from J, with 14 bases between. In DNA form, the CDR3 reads TGCGCCAGAATCGGGGTCTTAGCTAACTATGGCTACACCTTC. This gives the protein CARIGVLANYGYTF.

CDR3 loop: CASSPDRGRTEAFF. The CDR3 DNA sequence: TGTGCCAGCAGCCCCGACAGGGGTCGAACTGAAGCTTTCTTT. The chain has TRBV7-9 and TRBJ1-1; 8 bases fit TRBD1. From germline, CDR1 is SEHNR and CDR2 FQNEAQ (reference sequence). J was trimmed by 5 bases and V by 5 bases; bases with no gene match: 7. The CDR3 is 14 residues long. Supplemented by reference TRBV7-9 and TRBJ1-1, the full variable domain reads DTGVSQNPRHKITKRGQNVTFRCDPISEHNRLYWYRQTLGQGPEFLTYFQNEAQLEKSRLLSDRFSAERPKGSFSTLEIQRTEQGDSAMYLCASSPDRGRTEAFFGQGTRLTVV.

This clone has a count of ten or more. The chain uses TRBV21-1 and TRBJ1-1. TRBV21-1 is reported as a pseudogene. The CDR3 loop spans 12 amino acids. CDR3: CASSPGDTEAFF. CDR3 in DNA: TGTGCCAGCAGCCCCGGGGACACTGAAGCTTTCTTT.

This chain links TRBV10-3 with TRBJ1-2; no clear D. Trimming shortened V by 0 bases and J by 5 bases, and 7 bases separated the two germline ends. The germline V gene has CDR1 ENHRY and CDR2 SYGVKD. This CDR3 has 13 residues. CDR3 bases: TGTGCCATCAGTGAGTCGATCCAGTATGGCTACACCTTC. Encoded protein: CAISESIQYGYTF.

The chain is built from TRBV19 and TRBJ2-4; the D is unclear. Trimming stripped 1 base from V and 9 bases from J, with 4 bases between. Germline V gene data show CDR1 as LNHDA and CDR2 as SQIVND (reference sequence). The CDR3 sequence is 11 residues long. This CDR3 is CASSIAGIQYF. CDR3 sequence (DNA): TGTGCCAGTAGTATAGCAGGCATTCAGTACTTC.

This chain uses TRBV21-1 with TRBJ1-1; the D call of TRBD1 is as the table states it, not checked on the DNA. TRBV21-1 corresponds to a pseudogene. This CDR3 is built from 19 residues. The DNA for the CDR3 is TGTGCCAGCAGCAACGCCCGTGGGGATCAGGGTTCCCAGAACACTGAAGCTTTCTTT. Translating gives CASSNARGDQGSQNTEAFF.

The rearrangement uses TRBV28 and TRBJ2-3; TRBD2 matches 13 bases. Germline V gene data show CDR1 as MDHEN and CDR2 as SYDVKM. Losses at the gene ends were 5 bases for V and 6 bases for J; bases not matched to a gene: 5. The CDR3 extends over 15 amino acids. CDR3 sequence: CASSTSGGALDTQYF. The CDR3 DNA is TGTGCCAGCAGTACTAGCGGGGGGGCCTTGGATACGCAGTATTTT.

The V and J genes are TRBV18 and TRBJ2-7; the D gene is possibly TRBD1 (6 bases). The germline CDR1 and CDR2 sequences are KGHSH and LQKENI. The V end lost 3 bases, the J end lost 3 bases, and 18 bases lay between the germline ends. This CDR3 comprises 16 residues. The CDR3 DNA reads TGTGCCAGCTCACCTCACGGAGGCTCAGGGGTCTACGAGCAGTACTTC. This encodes CASSPHGGSGVYEQYF.

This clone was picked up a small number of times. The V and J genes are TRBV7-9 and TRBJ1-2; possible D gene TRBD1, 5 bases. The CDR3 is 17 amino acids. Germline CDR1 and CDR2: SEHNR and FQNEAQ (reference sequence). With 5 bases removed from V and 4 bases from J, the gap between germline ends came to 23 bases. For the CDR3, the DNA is TGTGCCAGCAGCCCTCGCGTTGGTTTACGGACATTCTATGGCTACACCTTC. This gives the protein CASSPRVGLRTFYGYTF.

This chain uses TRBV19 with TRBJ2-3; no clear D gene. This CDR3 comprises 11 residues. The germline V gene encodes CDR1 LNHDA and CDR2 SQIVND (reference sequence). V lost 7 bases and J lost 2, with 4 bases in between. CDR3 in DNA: TGTGCCAGTACCTTCACAGATACGCAGTATTTT. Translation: CASTFTDTQYF.

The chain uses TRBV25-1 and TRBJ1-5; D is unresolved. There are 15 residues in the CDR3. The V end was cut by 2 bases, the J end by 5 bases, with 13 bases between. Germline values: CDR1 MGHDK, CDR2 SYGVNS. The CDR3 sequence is CASSEAAAGDQPQHF. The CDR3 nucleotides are TGTGCCAGCAGTGAAGCTGCGGCCGGAGATCAGCCCCAGCATTTT.